This T cell receptor beta chain was sequenced in a study of blood T cell repertoires in COVID-19. About the study: Nucleic acid was either cDNA or gDNA, and it came from T cells, B-cell-depleted T cells, or PBMCs.

The CDR3 loop spans 11 amino acids. The germline gives CDR1 SQVTM, CDR2 ANQGSEA. V lost 6 bases and J 5 bases, leaving 10 bases between the germline ends. Method: immunoSEQ multiplex PCR; TCRdb's copy keeps in-frame clones and lacks some. The profile shows 200,000 to 300,000 clones, about 89% of them singletons. This TCR came from a woman in her 40s who had recovered from COVID-19. Sequenced sample: peripheral blood. This chain connects TRBV29-1 to TRBJ1-1, with D possibly TRBD1 on 5 matching bases. DNA for the CDR3: TGCAGCGTACCAGGGTGGACTGAAGCTTTCTTT. It is translated as CSVPGWTEAFF.